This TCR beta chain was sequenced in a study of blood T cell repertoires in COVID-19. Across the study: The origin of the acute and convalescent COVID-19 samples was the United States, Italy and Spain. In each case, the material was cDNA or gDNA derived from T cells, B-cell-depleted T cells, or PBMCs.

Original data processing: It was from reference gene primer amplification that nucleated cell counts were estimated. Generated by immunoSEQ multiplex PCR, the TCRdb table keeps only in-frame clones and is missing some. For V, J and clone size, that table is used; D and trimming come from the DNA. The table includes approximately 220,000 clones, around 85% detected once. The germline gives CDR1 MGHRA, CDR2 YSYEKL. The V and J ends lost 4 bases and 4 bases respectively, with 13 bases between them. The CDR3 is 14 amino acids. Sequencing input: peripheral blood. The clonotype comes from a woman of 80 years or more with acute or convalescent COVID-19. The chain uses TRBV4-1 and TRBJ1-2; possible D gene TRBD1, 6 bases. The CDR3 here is CASSPPRQVYGYTF. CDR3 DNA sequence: TGCGCCAGCAGCCCCCCTAGACAGGTCTATGGCTACACCTTC.